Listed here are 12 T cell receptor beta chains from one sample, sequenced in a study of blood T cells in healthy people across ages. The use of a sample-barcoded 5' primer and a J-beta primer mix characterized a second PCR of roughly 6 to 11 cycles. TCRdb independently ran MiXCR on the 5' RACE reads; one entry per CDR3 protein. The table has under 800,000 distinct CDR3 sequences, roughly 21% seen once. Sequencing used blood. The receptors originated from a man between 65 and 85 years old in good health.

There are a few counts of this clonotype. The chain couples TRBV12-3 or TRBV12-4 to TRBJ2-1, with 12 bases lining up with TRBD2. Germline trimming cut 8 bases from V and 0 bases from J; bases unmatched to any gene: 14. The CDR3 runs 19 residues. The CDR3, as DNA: TGTGCCAGCTGCTTCCGACTAGCGGGGGAATTGAGCTCCTACAATGAGCAGTTCTTC. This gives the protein CASCFRLAGELSSYNEQFF.

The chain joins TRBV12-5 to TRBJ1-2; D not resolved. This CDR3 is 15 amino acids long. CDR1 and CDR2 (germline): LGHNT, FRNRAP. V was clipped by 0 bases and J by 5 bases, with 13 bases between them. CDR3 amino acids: CASGLVKTENYGYTF. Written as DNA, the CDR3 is TGTGCTAGTGGTTTGGTAAAAACGGAAAATTATGGCTACACCTTC.

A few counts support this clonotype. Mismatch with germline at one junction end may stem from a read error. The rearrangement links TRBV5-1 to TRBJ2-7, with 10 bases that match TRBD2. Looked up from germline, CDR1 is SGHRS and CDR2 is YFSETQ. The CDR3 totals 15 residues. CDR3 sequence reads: CASSYSSGSSYEQCF. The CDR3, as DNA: TGCGCCAGCAGCTACTCTAGCGGGAGCTCCTACGAGCAGTGCTTC.

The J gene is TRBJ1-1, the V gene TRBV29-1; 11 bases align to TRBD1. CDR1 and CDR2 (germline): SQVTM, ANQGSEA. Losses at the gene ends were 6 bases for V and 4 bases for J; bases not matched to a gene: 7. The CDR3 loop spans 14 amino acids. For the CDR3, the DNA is TGCAGCGTCGGACAGGGGGCTGGAGGCACTGAAGCTTTCTTT. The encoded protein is CSVGQGAGGTEAFF.

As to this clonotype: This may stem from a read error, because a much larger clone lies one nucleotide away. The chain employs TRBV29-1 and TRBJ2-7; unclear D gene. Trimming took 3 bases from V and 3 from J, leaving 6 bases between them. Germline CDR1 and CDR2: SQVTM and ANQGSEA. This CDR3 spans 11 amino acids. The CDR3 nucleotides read TGCAGCGTTGATCTGTGCTACGAGCAGTACTTC. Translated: CSVDLCYEQYF.

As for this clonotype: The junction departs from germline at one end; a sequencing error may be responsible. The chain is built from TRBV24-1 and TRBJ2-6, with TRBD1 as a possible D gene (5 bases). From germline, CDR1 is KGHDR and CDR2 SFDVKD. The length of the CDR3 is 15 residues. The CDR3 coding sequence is TGTGCCACCAGTGATTTCAGCTCTGGGGCCAACATCCTGACTTTC. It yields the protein CATSDFSSGANILTF.

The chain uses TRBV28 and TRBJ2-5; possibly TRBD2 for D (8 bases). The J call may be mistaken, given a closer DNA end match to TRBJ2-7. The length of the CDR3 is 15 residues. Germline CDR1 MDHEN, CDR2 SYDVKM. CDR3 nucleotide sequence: TGTGCCAGCAGTTCCGGGACAGCGGGAGACTACGAGCAGTACTTC. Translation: CASSSGTAGDYEQYF.

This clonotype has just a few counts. The CDR3 is CASSVDLVAQYF. CDR3 DNA sequence: TGTGCCAGCAGCGTAGACCTAGTGGCGCAGTATTTT. The chain employs TRBV9 and TRBJ2-3; D remains ambiguous. The CDR3 loop spans 12 amino acids. Germline lookup yields CDR1 SGDLS and CDR2 YYNGEE. V was cut by 0 bases and J by 10 bases, with 9 bases left in between.

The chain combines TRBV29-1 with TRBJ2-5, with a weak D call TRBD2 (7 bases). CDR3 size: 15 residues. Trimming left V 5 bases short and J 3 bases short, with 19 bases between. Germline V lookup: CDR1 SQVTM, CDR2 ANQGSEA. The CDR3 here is CSVRGMRGHEETQYF. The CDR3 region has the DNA TGCAGCGTTCGAGGGATGCGGGGGCATGAAGAGACCCAGTACTTC.

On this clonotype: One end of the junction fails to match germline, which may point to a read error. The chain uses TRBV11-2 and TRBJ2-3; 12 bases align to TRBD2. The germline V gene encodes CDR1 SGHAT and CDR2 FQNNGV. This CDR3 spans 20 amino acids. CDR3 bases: TGTGCCAGCATCTTAGTTGGCGGGGCGACTAGCGGGAGTTTAAGAGATACGCAGTATTTT. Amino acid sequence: CASILVGGATSGSLRDTQYF.

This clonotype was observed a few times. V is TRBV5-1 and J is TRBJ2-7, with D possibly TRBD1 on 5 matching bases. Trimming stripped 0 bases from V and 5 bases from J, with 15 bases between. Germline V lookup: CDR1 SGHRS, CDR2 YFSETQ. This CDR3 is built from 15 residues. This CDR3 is CASSLVAQGGDEQYF. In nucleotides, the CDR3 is TGCGCCAGCAGCTTGGTTGCGCAGGGCGGCGACGAGCAGTACTTC.

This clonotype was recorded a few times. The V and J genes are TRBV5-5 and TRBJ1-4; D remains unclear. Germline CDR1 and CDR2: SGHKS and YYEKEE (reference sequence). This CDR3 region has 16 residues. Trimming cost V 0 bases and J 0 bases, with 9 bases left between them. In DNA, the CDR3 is TGTGCCAGCAGCTTGGGTCGCGGATCAACTAATGAAAAACTGTTTTTT. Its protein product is CASSLGRGSTNEKLFF.